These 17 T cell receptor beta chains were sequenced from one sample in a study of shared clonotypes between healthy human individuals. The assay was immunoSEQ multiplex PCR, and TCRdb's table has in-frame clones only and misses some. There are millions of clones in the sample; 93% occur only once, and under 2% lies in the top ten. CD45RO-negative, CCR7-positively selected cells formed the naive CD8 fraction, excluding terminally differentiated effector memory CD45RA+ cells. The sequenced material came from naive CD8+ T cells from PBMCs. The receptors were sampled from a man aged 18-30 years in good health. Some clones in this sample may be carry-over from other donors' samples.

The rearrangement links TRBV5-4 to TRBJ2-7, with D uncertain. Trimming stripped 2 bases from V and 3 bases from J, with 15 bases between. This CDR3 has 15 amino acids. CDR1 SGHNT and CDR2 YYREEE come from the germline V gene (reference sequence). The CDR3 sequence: CASSFRPEIGYEQYF. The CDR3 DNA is TGTGCCAGCAGCTTCCGGCCCGAAATCGGCTACGAGCAGTACTTC.

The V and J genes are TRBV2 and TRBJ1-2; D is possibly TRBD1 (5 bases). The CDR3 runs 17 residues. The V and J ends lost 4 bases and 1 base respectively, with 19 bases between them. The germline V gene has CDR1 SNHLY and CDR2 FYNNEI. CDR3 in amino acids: CASSGVDTSPVNYGYTF. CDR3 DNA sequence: TGTGCCAGCAGTGGCGTGGACACCTCTCCAGTTAACTATGGCTACACCTTC.

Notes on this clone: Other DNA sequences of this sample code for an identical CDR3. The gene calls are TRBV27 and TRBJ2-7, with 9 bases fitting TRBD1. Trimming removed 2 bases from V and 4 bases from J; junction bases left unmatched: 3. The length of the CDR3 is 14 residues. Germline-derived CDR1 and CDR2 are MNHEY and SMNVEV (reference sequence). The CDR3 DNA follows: TGTGCCAGCAGTTTAGGGACAGGGTTTTACGAGCAGTACTTC. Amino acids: CASSLGTGFYEQYF.

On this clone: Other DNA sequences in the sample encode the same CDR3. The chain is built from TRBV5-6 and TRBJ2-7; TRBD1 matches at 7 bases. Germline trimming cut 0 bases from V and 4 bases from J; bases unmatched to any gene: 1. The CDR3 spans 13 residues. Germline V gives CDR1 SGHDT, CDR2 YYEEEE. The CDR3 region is CASSLEGAYEQYF. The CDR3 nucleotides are TGTGCCAGCAGCTTGGAGGGGGCTTACGAGCAGTACTTC.

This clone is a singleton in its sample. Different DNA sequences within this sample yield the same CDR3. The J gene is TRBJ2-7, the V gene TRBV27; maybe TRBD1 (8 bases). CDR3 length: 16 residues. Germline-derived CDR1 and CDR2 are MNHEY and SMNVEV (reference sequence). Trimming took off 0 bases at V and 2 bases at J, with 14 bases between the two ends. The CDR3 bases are TGTGCCAGCAGTTTATCAGCGGGGACAGGAACCTACGAGCAGTACTTC. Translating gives CASSLSAGTGTYEQYF.

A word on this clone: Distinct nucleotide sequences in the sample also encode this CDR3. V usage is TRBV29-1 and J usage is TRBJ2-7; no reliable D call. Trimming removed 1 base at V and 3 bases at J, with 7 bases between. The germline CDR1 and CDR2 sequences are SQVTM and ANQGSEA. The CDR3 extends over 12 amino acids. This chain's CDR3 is CSVEGSSYEQYF. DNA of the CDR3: TGCAGCGTTGAAGGCAGCAGCTACGAGCAGTACTTC.

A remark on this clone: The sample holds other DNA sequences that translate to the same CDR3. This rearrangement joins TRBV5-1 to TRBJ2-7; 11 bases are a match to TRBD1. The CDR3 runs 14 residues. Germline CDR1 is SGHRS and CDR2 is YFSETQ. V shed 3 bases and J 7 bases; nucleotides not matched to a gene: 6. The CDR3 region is CASSSGQGADEQYF. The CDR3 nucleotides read TGCGCCAGCAGCTCAGGACAGGGGGCGGATGAGCAGTACTTC.

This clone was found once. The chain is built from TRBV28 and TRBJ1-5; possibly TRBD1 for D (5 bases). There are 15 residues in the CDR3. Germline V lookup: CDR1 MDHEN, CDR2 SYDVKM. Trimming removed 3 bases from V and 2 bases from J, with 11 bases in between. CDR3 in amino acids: CASSFARVGNQPQHF. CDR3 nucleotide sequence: TGTGCCAGCAGTTTCGCCAGGGTCGGCAATCAGCCCCAGCATTTT.

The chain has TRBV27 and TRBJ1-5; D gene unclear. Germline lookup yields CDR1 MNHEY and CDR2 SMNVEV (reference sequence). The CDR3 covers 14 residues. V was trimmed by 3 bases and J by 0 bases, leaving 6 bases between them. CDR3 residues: CASSLWGSNQPQHF. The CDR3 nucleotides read TGTGCCAGCAGTTTGTGGGGTAGCAATCAGCCCCAGCATTTT.

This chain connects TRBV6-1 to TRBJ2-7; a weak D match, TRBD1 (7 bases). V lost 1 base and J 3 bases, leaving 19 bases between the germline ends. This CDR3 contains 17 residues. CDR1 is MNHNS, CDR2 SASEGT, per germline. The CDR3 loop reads CASSEGPGGQLIYEQYF. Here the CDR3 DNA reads TGTGCCAGCAGTGAAGGGCCCGGGGGACAGTTGATCTACGAGCAGTACTTC.

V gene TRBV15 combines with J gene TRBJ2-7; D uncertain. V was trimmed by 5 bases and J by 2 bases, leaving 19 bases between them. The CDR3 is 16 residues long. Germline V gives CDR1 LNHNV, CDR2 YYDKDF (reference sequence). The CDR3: CATSPGPHSLAYEQYF. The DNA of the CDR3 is TGTGCCACCAGCCCCGGCCCACACTCTCTGGCCTACGAGCAGTACTTC.

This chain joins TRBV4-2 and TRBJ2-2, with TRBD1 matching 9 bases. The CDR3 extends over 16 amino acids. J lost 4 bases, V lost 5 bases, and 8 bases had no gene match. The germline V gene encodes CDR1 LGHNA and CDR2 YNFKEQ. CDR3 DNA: TGTGCCAGCAGCTCCCAAGGGACAGGGTTCACCGGGGAGCTGTTTTTT. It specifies CASSSQGTGFTGELFF.

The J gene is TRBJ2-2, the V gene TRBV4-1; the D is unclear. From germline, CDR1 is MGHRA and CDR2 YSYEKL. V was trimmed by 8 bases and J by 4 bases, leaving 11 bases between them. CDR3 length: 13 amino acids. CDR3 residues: CASLAVPTGELFF. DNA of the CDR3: TGCGCCAGCCTCGCAGTCCCCACCGGGGAGCTGTTTTTT.

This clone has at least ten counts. The CDR3 protein is CASSPDGGQGPYEQYF. DNA of the CDR3: TGTGCCAGCAGCCCGGACGGGGGACAGGGTCCCTACGAGCAGTACTTC. The chain carries TRBV7-6 and TRBJ2-7; 9 nucleotides line up with TRBD1. Germline loops: CDR1 SGHVS, CDR2 FNYEAQ. The CDR3 sequence is 16 residues long. V was pared by 5 bases and J by 2 bases, with 10 bases of the junction left unmatched.

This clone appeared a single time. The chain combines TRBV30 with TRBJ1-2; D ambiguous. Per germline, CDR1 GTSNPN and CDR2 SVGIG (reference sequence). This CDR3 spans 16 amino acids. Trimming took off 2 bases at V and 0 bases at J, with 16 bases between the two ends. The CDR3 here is CAWSIDWTLANYGYTF. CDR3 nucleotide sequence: TGTGCCTGGAGTATCGATTGGACCCTAGCTAACTATGGCTACACCTTC.

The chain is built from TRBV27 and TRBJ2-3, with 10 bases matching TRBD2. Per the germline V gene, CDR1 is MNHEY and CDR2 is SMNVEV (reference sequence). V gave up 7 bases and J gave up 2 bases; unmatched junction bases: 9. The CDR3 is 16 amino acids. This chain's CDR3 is CASKSGLAEFTDTQYF. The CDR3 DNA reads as TGTGCCAGCAAATCCGGACTAGCGGAGTTCACAGATACGCAGTATTTT.

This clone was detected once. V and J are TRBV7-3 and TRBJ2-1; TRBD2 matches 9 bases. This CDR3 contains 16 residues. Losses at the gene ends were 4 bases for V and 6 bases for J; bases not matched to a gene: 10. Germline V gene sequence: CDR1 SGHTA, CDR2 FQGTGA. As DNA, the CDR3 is TGTGCCAGCAGCTGGGGGGAGCTAGCGGGATTCAATGAGCAGTTCTTC. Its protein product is CASSWGELAGFNEQFF.